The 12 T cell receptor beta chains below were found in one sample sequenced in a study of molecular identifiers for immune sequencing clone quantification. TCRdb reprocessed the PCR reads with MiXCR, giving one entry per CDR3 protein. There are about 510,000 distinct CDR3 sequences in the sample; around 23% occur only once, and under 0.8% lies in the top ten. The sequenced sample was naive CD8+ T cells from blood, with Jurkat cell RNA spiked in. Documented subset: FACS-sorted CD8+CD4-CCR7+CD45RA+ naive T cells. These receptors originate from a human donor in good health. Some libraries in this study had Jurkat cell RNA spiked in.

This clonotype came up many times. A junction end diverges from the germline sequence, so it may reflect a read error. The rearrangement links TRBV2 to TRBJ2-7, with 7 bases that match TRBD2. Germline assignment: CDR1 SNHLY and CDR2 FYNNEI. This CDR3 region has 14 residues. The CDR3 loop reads CPSSGGDGDYEQYF. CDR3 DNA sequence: TGTCCCAGCAGTGGGGGGGACGGGGACTACGAGCAGTACTTC.

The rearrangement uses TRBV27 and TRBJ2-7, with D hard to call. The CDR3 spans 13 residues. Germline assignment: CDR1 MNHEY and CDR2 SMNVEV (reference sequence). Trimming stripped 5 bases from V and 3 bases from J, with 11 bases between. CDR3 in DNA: TGTGCCAGCAGTCCCCTGATGCACTACGAGCAGTACTTC. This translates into CASSPLMHYEQYF.

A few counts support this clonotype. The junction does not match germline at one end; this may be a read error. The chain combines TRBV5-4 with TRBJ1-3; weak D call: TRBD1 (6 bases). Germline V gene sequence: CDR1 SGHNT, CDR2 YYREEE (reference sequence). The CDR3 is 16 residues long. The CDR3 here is CASRLGAPGSGNTIYF. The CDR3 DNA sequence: TGTGCCAGCAGATTGGGGGCCCCCGGCTCTGGAAACACCATATATTTT.

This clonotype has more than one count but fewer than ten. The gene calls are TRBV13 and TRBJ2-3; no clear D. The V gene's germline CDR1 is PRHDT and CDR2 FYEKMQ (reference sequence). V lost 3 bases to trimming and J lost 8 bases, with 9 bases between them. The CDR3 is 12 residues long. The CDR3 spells CASSLTSTTQYF. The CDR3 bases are TGTGCCAGCAGCTTGACGAGTACTACGCAGTATTTT.

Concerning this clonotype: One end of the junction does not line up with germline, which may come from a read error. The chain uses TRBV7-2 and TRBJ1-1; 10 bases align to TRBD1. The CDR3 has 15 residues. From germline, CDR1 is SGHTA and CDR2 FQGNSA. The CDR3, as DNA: TGTGCCCGCAGCCCCTGGACAGGGGGGAGCACTGAAGCTTTCTTT. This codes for CARSPWTGGSTEAFF.

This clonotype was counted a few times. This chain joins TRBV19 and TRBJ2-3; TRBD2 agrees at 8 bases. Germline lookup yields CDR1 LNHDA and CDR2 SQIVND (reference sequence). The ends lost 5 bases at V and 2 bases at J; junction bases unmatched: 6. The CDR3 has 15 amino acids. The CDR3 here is CASSQAGAFTDTQYF. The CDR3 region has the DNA TGTGCCAGTAGTCAAGCGGGGGCCTTCACAGATACGCAGTATTTT.

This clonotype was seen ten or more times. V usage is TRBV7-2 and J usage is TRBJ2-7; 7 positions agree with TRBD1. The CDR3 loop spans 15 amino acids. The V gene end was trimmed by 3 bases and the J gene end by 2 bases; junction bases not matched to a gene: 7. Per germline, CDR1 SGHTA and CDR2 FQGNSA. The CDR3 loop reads CASSFAPGTAYEQYF. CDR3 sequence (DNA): TGTGCCAGCAGCTTCGCCCCCGGGACAGCCTACGAGCAGTACTTC.

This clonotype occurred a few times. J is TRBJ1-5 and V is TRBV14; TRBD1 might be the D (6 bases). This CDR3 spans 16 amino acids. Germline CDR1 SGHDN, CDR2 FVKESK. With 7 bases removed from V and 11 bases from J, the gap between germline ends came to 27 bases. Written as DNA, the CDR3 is TGTGCCAGCAACCCAGTCGGGGGGGCGAGTTGGACGGCCCAGCATTTT. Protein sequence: CASNPVGGASWTAQHF.

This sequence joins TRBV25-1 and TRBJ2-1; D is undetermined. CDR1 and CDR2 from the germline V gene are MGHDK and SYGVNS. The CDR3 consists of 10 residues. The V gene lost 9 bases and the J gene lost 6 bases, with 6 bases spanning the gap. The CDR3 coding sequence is TGTGCCAGTGGATTCAATGAGCAGTTCTTC. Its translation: CASGFNEQFF.

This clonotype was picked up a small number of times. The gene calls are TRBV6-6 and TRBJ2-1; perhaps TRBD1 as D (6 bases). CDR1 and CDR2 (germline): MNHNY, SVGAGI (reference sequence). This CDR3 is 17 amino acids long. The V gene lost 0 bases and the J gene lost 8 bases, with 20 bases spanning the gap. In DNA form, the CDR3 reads TGTGCCAGCAGTTACTCACCCGGGCAGGGGATGGTCTATGAGCAGTTCTTC. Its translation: CASSYSPGQGMVYEQFF.

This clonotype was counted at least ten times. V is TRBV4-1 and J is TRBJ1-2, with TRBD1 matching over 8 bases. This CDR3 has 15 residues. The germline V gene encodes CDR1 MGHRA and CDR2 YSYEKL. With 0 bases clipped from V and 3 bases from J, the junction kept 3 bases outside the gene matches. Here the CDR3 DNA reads TGCGCCAGCAGCCAAGACGGGGACAGGTACTATGGCTACACCTTC. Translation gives CASSQDGDRYYGYTF.

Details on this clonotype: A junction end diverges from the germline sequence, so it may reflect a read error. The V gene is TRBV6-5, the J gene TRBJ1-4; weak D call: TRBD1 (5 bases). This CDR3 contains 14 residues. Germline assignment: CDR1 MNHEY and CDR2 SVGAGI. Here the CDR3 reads CASTNGGTNEELFF. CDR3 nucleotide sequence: TGTGCCAGCACAAACGGGGGGACTAATGAAGAACTGTTTTTT.